This T cell receptor (beta chain) emerged from a study of T cells in Graves' hyperthyroidism and ophthalmopathy. What was amplified from RNA transcripts were TCR beta CDR3 regions. Carried out on the TCR CDR3, a first-round RT-PCR used the HTBI primer set. TCRdb recomputed calls from the multiplex PCR reads with MiXCR, one row per CDR3 protein. The top ten hold around 20% of the sample, which has around 380,000 distinct CDR3 sequences, roughly 13% seen once. This clonotype was detected only a few times. Germline assignment: CDR1 DFQATT and CDR2 SNEGSKA (reference sequence). V was cut by 0 bases and J by 2 bases, with 8 bases left in between. The CDR3 length is 13 residues.

Sequenced input: blood. The chain joins TRBV20-1 to TRBJ2-7; D possibly corresponds to TRBD2 (6 bases). This clonotype was obtained from a man aged 25 to 40 with Graves' hyperthyroidism that later progressed to Graves' ophthalmopathy. CDR3 residues: CSAREGGPYEQYF. Here the CDR3 DNA reads TGCAGTGCTAGAGAGGGGGGTCCCTACGAGCAGTACTTC.